The 2 T cell receptor beta chains below were found in one sample sequenced in a study of T cell responses to AZD1222 COVID-19 vaccine. The data were produced by immunoSEQ multiplex PCR, yet TCRdb's version contains in-frame clones alone and is incomplete. The table includes approximately 80,000 clones, around 93% detected once. This specimen was peripheral blood, taken 28 days after the second AZD1222 dose. Every receptor here comes from an adult who received the AZD1222 COVID-19 vaccine.

The V and J genes are TRBV2 and TRBJ2-7; 7 bases align to TRBD2. Germline V gene lookup returns CDR1 SNHLY and CDR2 FYNNEI. Trimming removed 4 bases from V and 7 bases from J; junction bases left unmatched: 10. The CDR3 length is 14 residues. The CDR3 nucleotides read TGTGCCAGCAGTGGGGGGACTACCCTGGGGGAGCAGTACTTC. As protein: CASSGGTTLGEQYF.

The chain combines TRBV7-2 with TRBJ1-5, with TRBD1 as a possible D gene (5 bases). The CDR3 covers 17 residues. Germline V gives CDR1 SGHTA, CDR2 FQGNSA. The V and J ends lost 5 bases and 0 bases respectively, with 17 bases between them. The CDR3 sequence: CASSPGIVFNSNQPQHF. The CDR3 DNA reads as TGTGCCAGCAGCCCAGGGATAGTGTTCAATAGCAATCAGCCCCAGCATTTT. The variable domain in full, completed from reference TRBV7-2 and TRBJ1-5, reads GAGVSQSPSNKVTEKGKDVELRCDPISGHTALYWYRQSLGQGLEFLIYFQGNSAPDKSGLPSDRFSAERTGGSVSTLTIQRTQQEDSAVYLCASSPGIVFNSNQPQHFGDGTRLSIL.